Below, 14 T cell receptor beta chains from the same sample are listed, as sequenced in a study of CD8+ T cells in alopecia areata. Extracted RNA was reverse transcribed into cDNA, the sequencing template. Repertoires were generated with immunoSEQ multiplex PCR, while TCRdb's copy carries only in-frame clones and drops some. This table has roughly 170,000 clones, 50% to 70% appearing once. The sample was CD4+ T cells sorted from blood, taken at week 0. The receptors here all came from a human donor with alopecia areata.

The chain links TRBV5-1 to TRBJ1-1, with 8 bases aligning to TRBD1. V lost 5 bases, J lost 7 bases, and 7 bases stayed unmatched. CDR3 length: 13 amino acids. From germline, CDR1 is SGHRS and CDR2 YFSETQ. In DNA form, the CDR3 reads TGCGCCAGCAGTCCGACAGGGGCAGGTGAAGCTTTCTTT. Translated: CASSPTGAGEAFF.

The chain uses TRBV30 and TRBJ2-7; TRBD2 matches 8 bases. Germline-derived CDR1 and CDR2 are GTSNPN and SVGIG (reference sequence). CDR3 size: 14 residues. Unmatched junction bases numbered 2, after V lost 0 bases and J lost 1 base. CDR3 protein: CAWSVAGVSYEQYF. The CDR3 DNA reads as TGTGCCTGGAGTGTAGCGGGAGTTTCCTACGAGCAGTACTTC.

The V and J genes are TRBV11-1 and TRBJ2-6; D may be TRBD1 (6 bases). CDR1 and CDR2 from the germline V gene are SGHAT and FQDESV (reference sequence). V was cut by 4 bases and J by 2 bases, with 12 bases left in between. The CDR3 is 16 residues long. The CDR3 DNA is TGTGCCAGCAGCTCGTACAGGGTCGCTGGGGCCAACGTCCTGACTTTC. It specifies CASSSYRVAGANVLTF.

The chain couples TRBV11-2 to TRBJ1-6; D might be TRBD1 (5 bases). CDR3 length: 16 residues. V was cut by 1 base and J by 10 bases, with 17 bases left in between. Germline loops: CDR1 SGHAT, CDR2 FQNNGV. The CDR3 loop reads CASSLGTLRGGSPLHF. CDR3 in DNA: TGTGCCAGCAGCTTAGGTACCTTAAGGGGTGGATCACCCCTCCACTTT.

This clone is a singleton in its sample. CDR3 in DNA: TGTGCCAGCAGCGTAGCGGGGGGGCGCGCAGATACGCAGTATTTT. Amino acid sequence: CASSVAGGRADTQYF. This chain joins TRBV9 and TRBJ2-3; TRBD2 agrees at 8 bases. CDR3 length equals 15 residues. The germline gives CDR1 SGDLS, CDR2 YYNGEE. V dropped 0 bases and J dropped 4; count of bases not matched to a gene: 4.

This clone was detected only a few times. This chain uses TRBV23-1 with TRBJ1-1; 7 bases are a match to TRBD1. TRBV23-1 counts as an open reading frame of uncertain function. V shed 4 bases, J shed 5 bases, and the junction held 7 bases outside the gene matches. The CDR3 covers 14 residues. Here the CDR3 reads CASSLDRVVTEAFF. The CDR3 DNA reads as TGCGCCAGCAGTCTTGACAGGGTTGTGACTGAAGCTTTCTTT.

The chain has TRBV7-2 and TRBJ2-1; perhaps TRBD1 as D (5 bases). Germline V gene data show CDR1 as SGHTA and CDR2 as FQGNSA. Trimming shortened V by 1 base and J by 4 bases, and 11 bases separated the two germline ends. The CDR3 covers 15 residues. CDR3: CASSLGGQMYNEQFF. In nucleotides, the CDR3 is TGTGCCAGCAGCTTAGGAGGACAAATGTACAATGAGCAGTTCTTC.

With respect to this clone: Possible read error: a much larger clone is one base away. The chain couples TRBV18 to TRBJ1-1; D gene ambiguous. Trimming took off 5 bases at V and 4 bases at J, with 11 bases between the two ends. The CDR3 loop spans 13 amino acids. CDR1 is KGHSH, CDR2 LQKENI, per germline. The CDR3 reads CASSAEQPTEAFF. The CDR3 region has the DNA TGTGCCAGCTCAGCGGAACAGCCCACTGAAGCTTTCTTT. The whole variable domain, remainder taken from reference TRBV18 and TRBJ1-1, is NAGVMQNPRHLVRRRGQEARLRCSPMKGHSHVYWYRQLPEEGLKFMVYLQKENIIDESGMPKERFSAEFPKEGPSILRIQQVVRGDSAAYFCASSAEQPTEAFFGQGTRLTVV.

The sample holds a few counts of this clone. The chain employs TRBV5-6 and TRBJ1-1, with unresolved D. Per the germline V gene, CDR1 is SGHDT and CDR2 is YYEEEE. The CDR3 sequence is 13 residues long. V was pared by 0 bases and J by 1 base, with 4 bases between. The CDR3 spells CASSLAGNTEAFF. CDR3 sequence (DNA): TGTGCCAGCAGCTTGGCGGGGAACACTGAAGCTTTCTTT.

V usage is TRBV30 and J usage is TRBJ1-5, with 8 bases fitting TRBD1. Germline V gene sequence: CDR1 GTSNPN, CDR2 SVGIG (reference sequence). This CDR3 has 14 amino acids. The V segment lost 1 base and the J segment 5 bases; nucleotides outside the gene matches: 4. CDR3 DNA sequence: TGTGCCTGGAGTGGGACAGGGATTGATCAGCCCCAGCATTTT. It encodes CAWSGTGIDQPQHF.

CDR3 coding DNA: TGCGCCAGCAGCCAACCTCGACAGGGGTGGGAGCAGTACTTC. Residues: CASSQPRQGWEQYF. The V call is TRBV4-1, the J call TRBJ2-7, with 8 bases lining up with TRBD1. This CDR3 comprises 14 residues. The J segment lost 7 bases and the V segment lost 2 bases, leaving 7 bases of the junction unmatched. From germline, CDR1 is MGHRA and CDR2 YSYEKL.

The chain employs TRBV30 and TRBJ2-1; 8 nucleotides line up with TRBD2. The J segment lost 0 bases and the V segment lost 7 bases, leaving 8 bases of the junction unmatched. This CDR3 has 15 amino acids. Germline CDR1 reads GTSNPN; CDR2 reads SVGIG (reference sequence). CDR3 in DNA: TGTGCCTTGATTAGCGGGGCGAGCTCCTACAATGAGCAGTTCTTC. Amino acid sequence: CALISGASSYNEQFF.

The CDR3 nucleotides read TGTGCCAGCTCACCATTGCTGGGGTCCGGCACAGATACGCAGTATTTT. Translating gives CASSPLLGSGTDTQYF. The chain employs TRBV18 and TRBJ2-3; D gene uncertain. Germline V gene lookup returns CDR1 KGHSH and CDR2 LQKENI. The CDR3 is made up of 16 amino acids. V was cut by 2 bases and J by 1 base, with 13 bases left in between. The variable domain in full, with the rest retrieved from reference TRBV18 and TRBJ2-3, is NAGVMQNPRHLVRRRGQEARLRCSPMKGHSHVYWYRQLPEEGLKFMVYLQKENIIDESGMPKERFSAEFPKEGPSILRIQQVVRGDSAAYFCASSPLLGSGTDTQYFGPGTRLTVL.

This CDR3 is CASSLQGRRETQYF. The CDR3 DNA sequence: TGCGCCAGCAGCTTACAGGGGAGGCGAGAGACCCAGTACTTC. The rearrangement links TRBV5-1 to TRBJ2-5, with a possible D match to TRBD1 (7 bases). V shed 2 bases and J shed 4 bases, with 12 bases lying between them. Germline V lookup: CDR1 SGHRS, CDR2 YFSETQ. The CDR3 loop spans 14 amino acids.